Here is one T cell receptor (beta chain) with its context. The data were produced by immunoSEQ multiplex PCR, yet TCRdb's version contains in-frame clones alone and is incomplete. The sample consists of 2 million to 2.5 million clones, under 97% of them appearing once. This sample is drawn from a study of shared clonotypes between healthy human individuals. Study summary: Serving as donors were a couple of women and three men, whose ages spanned 18 to 49.

This CDR3 spans 14 amino acids. Per germline, CDR1 GTSNPN and CDR2 SVGIG (reference sequence). Deletions cut 0 bases from V and 4 bases from J, with 10 bases between. The rearrangement links TRBV30 to TRBJ1-3; D uncertain. This sequence was found in a man aged 18 to 30 in good health. Material for sequencing was naive CD4+ T cells sorted from blood. This sample's subset: CD45RA+ positively selected. CDR3 residues: CAWSVATVGNTIYF. The DNA for the CDR3 is TGTGCCTGGAGTGTTGCGACGGTCGGAAACACCATATATTTT. Looking up the rest from reference TRBV30 and TRBJ1-3 gives the full variable domain: SQTIHQWPATLVQPVGSPLSLECTVEGTSNPNLYWYRQAAGRGLQLLFYSVGIGQISSEVPQNLSASRPQDRQFILSSKKLLLSDSGFYLCAWSVATVGNTIYFGEGSWLTVV.